Sequencing of this T cell receptor (beta chain) was carried out in a study of blood T cells in healthy people across ages. The CDR3 covers 16 residues. This clonotype was picked up a small number of times. One end of the junction varies from germline; a read error may be responsible. A J-beta primer mix and a sample-barcoded 5' primer were used in a second PCR of roughly 6 to 11 cycles. Researchers report that each sample yielded at least 2.5 million CDR3-containing paired-end reads. TCRdb recomputed calls from the 5' RACE reads with MiXCR, one row per CDR3 protein. The top ten clones hold 3% to 4% of a sample with 800,000 or so distinct CDR3 sequences, approximately 25% of them seen once. The sample also formed part of further work on T cells of mothers and their children. That report adds: Each donor was one of three healthy Caucasian mothers or one of their six children. Sample barcodes and 2-4 random nucleotides came from the second PCR's M1S primer. Per child, 2.5 million to 3 million TCR beta CDR3 reads were obtained, against over 8.5 million per mother.

This clonotype was sampled from a boy between 10 and 17 years old in good health. The sequenced sample was blood. The chain recombines TRBV12-3 or TRBV12-4 with TRBJ2-1; D is tentatively TRBD1 or TRBD2 (6 bases each). The last part of the DNA fits TRBJ2-5 better; the J call may be wrong. The CDR3, as DNA: TGTGCCGGCAGCCTTCAGACCGGGGGCCTACAAGAGACCCAGTACTTC. This sequence encodes CAGSLQTGGLQETQYF.